This is a list of T cell receptor beta chains from one sample in a study of CD8 T cells in Susac syndrome. MiXCR was run by TCRdb on the immunoSEQ multiplex PCR reads, yielding one entry per CDR3 protein. The repertoire holds about 150,000 distinct CDR3 sequences, with about 94% as singletons. Sequencing was carried out using CD8+ T cells from PBMCs. The receptor set was obtained from a human donor with multiple sclerosis. Each CDR3 is given with its conserved first and last residue. A D gene is named only where the DNA matches it firmly. Only some rows state a clone size, as once, few, many or a class for expanded clones.

d_call	v_call	j_call	clone_size	cdr3_nt	cdr3_aa
TRBD1	TRBV12-3/TRBV12-4	TRBJ2-7	.	TGTGCCAGCAGTTGGTGGGACAGGGGGCGGTACGAGCAGTACTTC	CASSWWDRGRYEQYF
.	TRBV28	TRBJ2-6	.	TGTGCCAGCAGTTCAGGGGAGGGGGCCAACGTCCTGACTTTC	CASSSGEGANVLTF
.	TRBV29-1	TRBJ1-2	.	TGCAGCGTTCGGGCAGGGTATGGCTACACCTTC	CSVRAGYGYTF
TRBD2	TRBV25-1	TRBJ2-3	.	TGTGCCAGCAGGGAGCGGGGGGGCAAAGATACGCAGTATTTT	CASRERGGKDTQYF
TRBD1	TRBV9	TRBJ1-2	.	TGTGCCAGCAGCGACTATTTCAGGGGGTTAGATGGCTACACCTTC	CASSDYFRGLDGYTF
.	TRBV12-3/TRBV12-4	TRBJ2-7	.	TGTGCCAGCAGTTTTCTACAGGTAAATTACGAGCAGTACTTC	CASSFLQVNYEQYF
.	TRBV23-1	TRBJ2-7	.	TGCGCCAGCAGTCAATCAAGGTTACTCCCTTACCTCTACGAGCAGTACTTC	CASSQSRLLPYLYEQYF
.	TRBV9	TRBJ1-1	.	TGTGCCAGCAGCGTGTCTTCTATGAACACTGAAGCTTTCTTT	CASSVSSMNTEAFF
.	TRBV18	TRBJ2-5	.	TGTGCCAGCTCACGGTACAGAAGGGAAAGGGAGACCCAGTACTTC	CASSRYRRERETQYF
.	TRBV2	TRBJ1-1	once	TGTGCCAACCACTACGGAACTGAAGCTTTCTTT	CANHYGTEAFF
.	TRBV7-6	TRBJ2-1	.	TGTGCCAGCAGCTTAACGATTAACAATGAGCAGTTCTTC	CASSLTINNEQFF
.	TRBV6-5	TRBJ2-7	few	TGTGCCAGCAGTTACGGCGTGGCCTACGAGCAGTACTTC	CASSYGVAYEQYF
TRBD2	TRBV7-9	TRBJ2-1	.	TGTGCCAGCAGGTCTAGCGGGGGGGACAATGAGCAGTTCTTC	CASRSSGGDNEQFF
.	TRBV20-1	TRBJ2-7	few	TGCAGTGCTAGGAGACAGGACTACGAGCAGTACTTC	CSARRQDYEQYF
TRBD1	TRBV12-3/TRBV12-4	TRBJ1-5	.	TGTGCCAGCAGTTTAACGGGACAGGGTGATCAGCCCCAGCATTTT	CASSLTGQGDQPQHF
.	TRBV28	TRBJ2-3	once	TGTGCCAGCAGTTTATTTGACACAGGGTGGGGCACAGATACGCAGTATTTT	CASSLFDTGWGTDTQYF
.	TRBV15	TRBJ2-5	.	TGTGCCACCAGCTCCCTACTTGGACCGCCAAGGGAGACCCAGTACTTC	CATSSLLGPPRETQYF
TRBD1	TRBV20-1	TRBJ1-2	.	TGCAGTGCTAGAGGAACGGGACAGGGAGACTATGGCTACACCTTC	CSARGTGQGDYGYTF
.	TRBV29-1	TRBJ2-7	.	TGCAGCATCGGACAATCCTCCTACGAGCAGTACTTC	CSIGQSSYEQYF
.	TRBV9	TRBJ2-7	.	TGTGCCAGCAGCGCTGGCGGGGTAAGCTCCTACGAGCAGTACTTC	CASSAGGVSSYEQYF
TRBD1	TRBV4-1	TRBJ2-7	.	TGCGCCAGCAGCCCGGGACAGGGCGCCCACGAGCAGTACTTC	CASSPGQGAHEQYF
.	TRBV7-9	TRBJ2-7	.	TGTGCCAGCAGGTACGATGGAGGGGGCGAGCAGTACTTC	CASRYDGGGEQYF